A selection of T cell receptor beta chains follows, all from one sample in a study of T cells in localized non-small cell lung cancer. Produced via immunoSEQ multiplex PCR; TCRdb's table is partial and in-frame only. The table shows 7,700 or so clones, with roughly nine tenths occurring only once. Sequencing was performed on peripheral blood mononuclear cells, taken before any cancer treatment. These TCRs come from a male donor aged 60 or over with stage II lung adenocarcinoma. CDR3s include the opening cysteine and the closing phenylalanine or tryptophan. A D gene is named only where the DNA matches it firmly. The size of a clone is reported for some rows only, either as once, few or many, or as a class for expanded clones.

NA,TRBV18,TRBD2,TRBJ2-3,CASSPGGTDTQYF,TGTGCCAGCTCACCGGGGGGGACAGATACGCAGTATTTT
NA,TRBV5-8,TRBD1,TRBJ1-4,CASSFQGAPNEKLFF,TGTGCCAGCAGCTTTCAGGGGGCACCTAATGAAAAACTGTTTTTT
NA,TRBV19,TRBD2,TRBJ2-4,CASSMLGSRLAGVGNIQYF,TGTGCCAGTAGTATGTTGGGATCGAGACTAGCGGGGGTTGGAAACATTCAGTACTTC
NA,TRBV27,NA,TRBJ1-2,CASRPSGNPNYGYTF,TGTGCCAGCAGACCCTCAGGGAATCCTAACTATGGCTACACCTTC
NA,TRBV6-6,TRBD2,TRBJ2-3,CASSYSRGGLDTQYF,TGTGCCAGCAGTTACTCGCGGGGGGGACTGGATACGCAGTATTTT
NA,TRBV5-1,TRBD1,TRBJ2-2,CASSLPNKRIPGQGNTGELFF,TGCGCCAGCAGCTTGCCTAATAAGAGAATACCGGGACAGGGGAACACCGGGGAGCTGTTTTTT
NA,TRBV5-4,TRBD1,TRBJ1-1,CASSSGQVLRGNTEAFF,TGTGCCAGCAGCTCGGGACAGGTGTTGAGGGGGAACACTGAAGCTTTCTTT
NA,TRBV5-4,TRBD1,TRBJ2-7,CASSRGQTSYEQYF,TGTGCCAGCAGCAGGGGACAGACCAGCTACGAGCAGTACTTC
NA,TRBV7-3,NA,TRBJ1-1,CASSLYGPNTEAFF,TGTGCCAGCAGCTTATACGGGCCAAACACTGAAGCTTTCTTT
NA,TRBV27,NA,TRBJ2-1,CASSRDPRSELEEQFF,TGTGCCAGCAGCCGAGACCCGCGATCGGAGCTGGAGGAGCAGTTCTTC
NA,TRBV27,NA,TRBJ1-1,CASATEFEAFF,TGTGCCAGCGCCACAGAGTTTGAAGCTTTCTTT
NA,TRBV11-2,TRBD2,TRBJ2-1,CASSLILAGGRDEQFF,TGTGCCAGCAGCTTAATACTAGCGGGGGGGCGCGATGAGCAGTTCTTC
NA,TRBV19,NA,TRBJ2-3,CASSMRQLRTDTQYF,TGTGCCAGTAGTATGCGACAGCTCCGCACAGATACGCAGTATTTT
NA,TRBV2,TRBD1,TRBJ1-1,CASNRGQMNTEAFF,TGTGCCAGCAACAGGGGGCAGATGAACACTGAAGCTTTCTTT
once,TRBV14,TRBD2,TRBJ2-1,CASSHTPGLAGGKQFF,TGTGCCAGCAGTCACACCCCGGGACTAGCGGGGGGCAAGCAGTTCTTC
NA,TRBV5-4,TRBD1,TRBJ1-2,CASSVQGTYGYTF,TGTGCCAGCAGCGTACAGGGGACCTATGGCTACACCTTC
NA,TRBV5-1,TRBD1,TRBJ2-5,CASSSGTEKETQYF,TGCGCCAGCAGCTCCGGGACAGAGAAAGAGACCCAGTACTTC
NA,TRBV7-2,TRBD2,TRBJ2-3,CASSLSGRGGAITDTQYF,TGTGCCAGCAGCTTATCAGGTCGCGGGGGGGCCATAACAGATACGCAGTATTTT
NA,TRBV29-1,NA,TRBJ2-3,CSADSGLGTDTQYF,TGCAGCGCGGACTCGGGCCTCGGTACAGATACGCAGTATTTT
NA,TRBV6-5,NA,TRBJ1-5,CASSYSRGTQPQHF,TGTGCCAGCAGTTACTCGCGGGGAACTCAGCCCCAGCATTTT
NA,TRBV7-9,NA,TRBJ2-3,CASSSGIDVLSDTQYF,TGTGCCAGCAGCTCCGGCATAGATGTATTGTCAGATACGCAGTATTTT
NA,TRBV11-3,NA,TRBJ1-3,CASSQGGYGNTIYF,TGTGCCAGCAGCCAAGGGGGGTATGGAAACACCATATATTTT
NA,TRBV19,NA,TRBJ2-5,CASSSGLETQYF,TGTGCCAGTAGTTCAGGGTTGGAGACCCAGTACTTC